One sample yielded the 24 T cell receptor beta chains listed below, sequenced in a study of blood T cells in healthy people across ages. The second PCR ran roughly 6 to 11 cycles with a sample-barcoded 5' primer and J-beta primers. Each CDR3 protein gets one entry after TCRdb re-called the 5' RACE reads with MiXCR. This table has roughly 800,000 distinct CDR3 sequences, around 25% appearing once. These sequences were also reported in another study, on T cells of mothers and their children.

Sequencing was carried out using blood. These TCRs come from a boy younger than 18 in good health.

Here the CDR3 reads CATSRGTSGAPQYF. CDR3 coding DNA: TGTGCCACCAGCCGCGGGACTAGCGGGGCACCGCAGTACTTC. V is TRBV15 and J is TRBJ2-7; 13 positions agree with TRBD2. This CDR3 is built from 14 residues. The V segment lost 5 bases and the J segment 9 bases; nucleotides outside the gene matches: 7. The V gene's germline CDR1 is LNHNV and CDR2 YYDKDF (reference sequence).

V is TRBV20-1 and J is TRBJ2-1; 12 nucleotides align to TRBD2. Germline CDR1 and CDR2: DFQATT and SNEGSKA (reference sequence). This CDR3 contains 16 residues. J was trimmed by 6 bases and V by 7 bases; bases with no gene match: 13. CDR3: CSVGATSGRFSNEQFF. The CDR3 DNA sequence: TGCAGTGTAGGAGCCACTAGCGGGAGGTTCAGCAATGAGCAGTTCTTC.

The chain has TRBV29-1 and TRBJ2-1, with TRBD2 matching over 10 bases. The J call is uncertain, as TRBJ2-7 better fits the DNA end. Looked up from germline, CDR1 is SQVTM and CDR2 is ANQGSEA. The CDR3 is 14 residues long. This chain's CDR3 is CSVASGSPFAEQYF. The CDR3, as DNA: TGCAGCGTTGCTAGCGGGAGCCCTTTTGCCGAGCAGTACTTC.

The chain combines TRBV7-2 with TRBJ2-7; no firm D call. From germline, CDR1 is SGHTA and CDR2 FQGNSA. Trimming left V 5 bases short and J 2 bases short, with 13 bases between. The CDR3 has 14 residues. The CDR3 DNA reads TGTGCCAGCAGCCCGGCTCCGGGTCCCTACGAGCAGTACTTC. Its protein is CASSPAPGPYEQYF.

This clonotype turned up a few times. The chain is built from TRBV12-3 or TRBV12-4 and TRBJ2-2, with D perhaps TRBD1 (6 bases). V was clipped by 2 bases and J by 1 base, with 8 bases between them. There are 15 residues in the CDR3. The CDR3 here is CASSLIRGNTGELFF. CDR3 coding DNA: TGTGCCAGCAGTTTAATCAGGGGGAACACCGGGGAGCTGTTTTTT.

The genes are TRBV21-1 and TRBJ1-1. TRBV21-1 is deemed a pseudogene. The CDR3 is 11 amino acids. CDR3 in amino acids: CASAAYTEAFF. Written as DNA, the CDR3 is TGTGCCAGCGCCGCCTACACTGAAGCTTTCTTT.

CDR3 DNA sequence: TGTGCCAGCAGCTTAACGGCGGGGTACTACAATGAGCAGTTCTTC. Encoded protein: CASSLTAGYYNEQFF. The chain has TRBV7-3 and TRBJ2-1, with D possibly being TRBD2 (6 bases). Germline CDR1 is SGHTA and CDR2 is FQGTGA. V was cut by 0 bases and J by 3 bases, with 9 bases left in between. The CDR3 runs to 15 residues.

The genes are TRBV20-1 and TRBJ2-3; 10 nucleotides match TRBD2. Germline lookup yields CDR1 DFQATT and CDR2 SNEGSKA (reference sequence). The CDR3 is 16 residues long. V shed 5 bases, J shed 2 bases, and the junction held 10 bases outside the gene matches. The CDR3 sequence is CSAPNLAGEDTDTQYF. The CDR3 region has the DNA TGCAGTGCTCCCAACCTAGCGGGAGAGGACACAGATACGCAGTATTTT.

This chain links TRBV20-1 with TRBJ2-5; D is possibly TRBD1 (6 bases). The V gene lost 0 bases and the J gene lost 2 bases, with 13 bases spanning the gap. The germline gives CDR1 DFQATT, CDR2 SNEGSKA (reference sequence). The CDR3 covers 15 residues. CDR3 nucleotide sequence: TGCAGTGCTAGAGATCTCACAGGGAGTCAAGAGACCCAGTACTTC. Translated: CSARDLTGSQETQYF.

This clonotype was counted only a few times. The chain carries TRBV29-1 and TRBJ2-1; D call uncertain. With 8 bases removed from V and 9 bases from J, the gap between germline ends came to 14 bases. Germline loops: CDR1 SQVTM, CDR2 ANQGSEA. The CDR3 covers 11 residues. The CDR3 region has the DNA TGCAGCATCCCAATCGGCGGTGAGCAGTTCTTC. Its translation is CSIPIGGEQFF.

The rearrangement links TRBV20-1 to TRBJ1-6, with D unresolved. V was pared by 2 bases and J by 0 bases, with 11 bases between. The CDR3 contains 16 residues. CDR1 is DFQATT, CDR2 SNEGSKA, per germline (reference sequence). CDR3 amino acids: CSARSVTGSYNSPLHF. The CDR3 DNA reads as TGCAGTGCTAGATCGGTAACGGGCTCCTATAATTCACCCCTCCACTTT.

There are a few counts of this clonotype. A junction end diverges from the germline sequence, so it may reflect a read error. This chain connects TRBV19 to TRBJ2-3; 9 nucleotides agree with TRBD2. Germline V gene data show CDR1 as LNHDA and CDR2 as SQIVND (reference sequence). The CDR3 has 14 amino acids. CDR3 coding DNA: TGCGCCAGTAGTATGGGCGGGGGGGCTGATACGCAGTATTTT. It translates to CASSMGGGADTQYF.

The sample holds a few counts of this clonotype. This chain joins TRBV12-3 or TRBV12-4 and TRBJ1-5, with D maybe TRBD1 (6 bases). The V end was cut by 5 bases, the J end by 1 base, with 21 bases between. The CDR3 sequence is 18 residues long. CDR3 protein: CASSPGARSNPSNQPQHF. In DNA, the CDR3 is TGTGCCAGCAGTCCAGGGGCCCGGTCAAATCCGAGCAATCAGCCCCAGCATTTT.

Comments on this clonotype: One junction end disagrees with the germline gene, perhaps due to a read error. The CDR3 region has the DNA TGCAGTGCTAGAGATGAGCAGTCAGGCGGTGCCTCCCACAATGAGCAGTTCTTC. It translates to CSARDEQSGGASHNEQFF. The rearrangement uses TRBV20-1 and TRBJ2-1, with unresolved D. The CDR3 sequence is 18 residues long. CDR1 DFQATT and CDR2 SNEGSKA come from the germline V gene (reference sequence).

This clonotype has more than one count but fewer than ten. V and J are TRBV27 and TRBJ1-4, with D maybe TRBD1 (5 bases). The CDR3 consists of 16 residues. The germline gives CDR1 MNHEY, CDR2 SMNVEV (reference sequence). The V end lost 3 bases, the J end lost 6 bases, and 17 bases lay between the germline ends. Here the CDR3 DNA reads TGTGCCAGCAGTTTTGGGACGGGTTGGAATGATGAAAAACTGTTTTTT. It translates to CASSFGTGWNDEKLFF.

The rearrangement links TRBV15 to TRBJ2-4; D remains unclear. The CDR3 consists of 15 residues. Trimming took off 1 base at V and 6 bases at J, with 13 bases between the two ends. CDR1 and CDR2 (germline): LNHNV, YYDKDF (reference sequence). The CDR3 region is CATSRGRQGGNIQYF. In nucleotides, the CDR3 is TGTGCCACCAGCAGAGGACGGCAAGGCGGAAACATTCAGTACTTC.

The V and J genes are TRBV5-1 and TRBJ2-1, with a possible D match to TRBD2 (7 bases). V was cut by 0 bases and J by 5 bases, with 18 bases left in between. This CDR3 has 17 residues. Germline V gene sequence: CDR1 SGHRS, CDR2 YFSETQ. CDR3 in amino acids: CASSLGFGGGRNNEQFF. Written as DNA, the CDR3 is TGCGCCAGCAGCTTGGGGTTTGGCGGGGGCCGGAACAATGAGCAGTTCTTC.

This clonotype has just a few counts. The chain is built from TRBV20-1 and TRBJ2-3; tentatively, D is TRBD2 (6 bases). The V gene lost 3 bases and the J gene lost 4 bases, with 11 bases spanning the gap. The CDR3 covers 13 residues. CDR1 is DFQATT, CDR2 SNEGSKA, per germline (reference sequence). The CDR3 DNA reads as TGCAGTGCTAGTCTCGGGAGTTCAGATACGCAGTATTTT. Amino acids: CSASLGSSDTQYF.

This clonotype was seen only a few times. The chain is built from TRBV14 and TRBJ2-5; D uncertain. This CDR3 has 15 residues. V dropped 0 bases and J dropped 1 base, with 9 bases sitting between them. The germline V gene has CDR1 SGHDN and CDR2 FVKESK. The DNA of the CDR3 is TGTGCCAGCAGCCAAGATTTCGGCAGCCAAGAGACCCAGTACTTC. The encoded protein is CASSQDFGSQETQYF.

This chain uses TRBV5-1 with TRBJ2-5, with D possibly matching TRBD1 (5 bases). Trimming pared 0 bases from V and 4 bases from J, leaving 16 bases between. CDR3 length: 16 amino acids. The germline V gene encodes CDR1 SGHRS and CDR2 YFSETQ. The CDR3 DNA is TGCGCCAGCAGCTTGGCCGGGCAGGGAAGGACAGAGACCCAGTACTTC. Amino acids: CASSLAGQGRTETQYF.

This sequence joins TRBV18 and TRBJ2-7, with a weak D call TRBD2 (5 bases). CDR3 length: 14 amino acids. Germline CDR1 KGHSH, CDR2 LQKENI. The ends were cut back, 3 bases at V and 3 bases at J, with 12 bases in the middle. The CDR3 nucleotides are TGTGCCAGCTCACCCAACCGGGATTACTACGAGCAGTACTTC. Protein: CASSPNRDYYEQYF.

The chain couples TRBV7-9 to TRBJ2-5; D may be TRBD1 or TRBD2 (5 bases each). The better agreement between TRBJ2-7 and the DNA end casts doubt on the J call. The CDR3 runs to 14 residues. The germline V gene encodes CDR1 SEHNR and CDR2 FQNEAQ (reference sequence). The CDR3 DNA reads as TGTGCCAGCAGCTACCGAGGGCAGGGCTACGAGCAGTACTTC. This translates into CASSYRGQGYEQYF.

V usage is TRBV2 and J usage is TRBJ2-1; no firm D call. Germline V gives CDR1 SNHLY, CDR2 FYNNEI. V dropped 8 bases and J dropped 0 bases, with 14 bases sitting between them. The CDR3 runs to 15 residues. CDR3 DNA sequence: TGTGCCAGCTGTTCAAATACGGGCTCCTACAATGAGCAGTTCTTC. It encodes CASCSNTGSYNEQFF.

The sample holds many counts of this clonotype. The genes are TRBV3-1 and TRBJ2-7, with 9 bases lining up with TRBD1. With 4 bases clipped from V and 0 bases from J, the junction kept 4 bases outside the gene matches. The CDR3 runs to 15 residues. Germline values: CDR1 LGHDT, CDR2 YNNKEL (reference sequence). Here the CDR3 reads CASSLDRGNSYEQYF. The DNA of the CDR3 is TGTGCCAGCAGCCTGGACAGGGGAAACTCCTACGAGCAGTACTTC.